A selection of T cell receptor beta chains follows, all from one sample in a study of T cells in Graves' hyperthyroidism and ophthalmopathy. A single record per CDR3 protein comes from TCRdb applying MiXCR to the multiplex PCR reads. The profile shows about 540,000 distinct CDR3 sequences, about half of them singletons. The specimen was peripheral blood or thyroid tissue (not recorded which). These receptors came from a woman aged 18-30 years with Graves' hyperthyroidism. Both conserved end residues are part of each CDR3. Fields, in order: clone size, D gene, CDR3 length, J gene, V gene, CDR3 protein, CDR3 DNA. A D gene is named only where the DNA matches it firmly. Size is omitted from some rows. Given values are once, few, many or a class for expanded clones.

>-|-|13|TRBJ1-6|TRBV10-3
CAISAGPNSPLHF
TGTGCCATCAGTGCAGGGCCTAATTCACCCCTCCACTTT
>many|-|14|TRBJ1-6|TRBV7-9
CASSQGRGVSPLHF
TGTGCCAGCAGCCAAGGCAGGGGAGTTTCACCCCTCCACTTT
>few|-|15|TRBJ2-5|TRBV2
CASRWRQAPQETQYF
TGTGCCAGCAGGTGGAGACAGGCCCCTCAAGAGACCCAGTACTTC
>many|TRBD2|14|TRBJ2-5|TRBV7-2
CASSSSGRWETQYF
TGTGCCAGCAGCTCTAGCGGGAGGTGGGAGACCCAGTACTTC
>-|-|13|TRBJ2-3|TRBV7-8
CASSFDRQNTQYF
TGTGCCAGCAGCTTCGACAGGCAGAATACGCAGTATTTT
>-|TRBD1|14|TRBJ1-1|TRBV29-1
CSVEQGAGNTEAFF
TGCAGCGTCGAACAGGGGGCAGGGAACACTGAAGCTTTCTTT
>-|TRBD1|15|TRBJ1-1|TRBV10-3
CAISDTQGANTEAFF
TGTGCCATCAGTGATACACAGGGGGCTAACACTGAAGCTTTCTTT
>-|-|15|TRBJ1-3|TRBV2
CARSRDIFSGNTIYF
TGTGCCCGCAGTCGGGACATCTTCTCTGGAAACACCATATATTTT
>-|-|14|TRBJ2-7|TRBV20-1
CSASDGQIVYEQYF
TGCAGTGCTAGTGACGGACAGATAGTCTACGAGCAGTACTTC
>-|-|13|TRBJ1-1|TRBV25-1
CASSDSYSTEAFF
TGTGCCAGCAGTGATTCGTACAGCACTGAAGCTTTCTTT
>-|-|14|TRBJ1-1|TRBV2
CASSTTYLNTEAFF
TGTGCCAGCAGTACCACATACCTGAACACTGAAGCTTTCTTT
>few|TRBD2|13|TRBJ2-7|TRBV29-1
CSVAGSGSYEQYF
TGCAGCGTTGCGGGCAGCGGGAGCTACGAGCAGTACTTC
>-|-|16|TRBJ2-7|TRBV20-1
CSASPGTPKLGYEQYF
TGCAGTGCTAGCCCCGGGACGCCTAAACTTGGCTACGAGCAGTACTTC